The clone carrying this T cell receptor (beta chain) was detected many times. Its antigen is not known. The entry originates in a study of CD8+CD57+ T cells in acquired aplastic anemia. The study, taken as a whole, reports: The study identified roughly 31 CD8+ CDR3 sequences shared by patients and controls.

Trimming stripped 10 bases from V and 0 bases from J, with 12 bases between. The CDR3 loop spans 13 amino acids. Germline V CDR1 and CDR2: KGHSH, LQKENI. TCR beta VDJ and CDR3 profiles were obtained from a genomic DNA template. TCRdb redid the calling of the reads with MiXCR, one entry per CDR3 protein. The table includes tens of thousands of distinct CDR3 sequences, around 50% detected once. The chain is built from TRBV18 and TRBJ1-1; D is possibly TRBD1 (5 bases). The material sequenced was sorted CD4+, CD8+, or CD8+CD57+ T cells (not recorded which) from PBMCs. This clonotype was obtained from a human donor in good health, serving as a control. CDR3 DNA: TGTGCCACCTCTGGGGGTTTGAACACTGAAGCTTTCTTT. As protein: CATSGGLNTEAFF.